This entry describes one TCR beta chain. In the authors' workflow: Reference gene primer amplification gave estimated nucleated cell counts. Using immunoSEQ multiplex PCR, the repertoire was profiled, and TCRdb retains in-frame clones only, with some absent. The V and J calls and clone size are taken from that table; D and trimming were inferred from the DNA. The repertoire holds 72,000 or so clones, with 75% to 90% as singletons. This CDR3 is built from 15 residues. Germline-derived CDR1 and CDR2 are SGHTA and FQGNSA. The V end was cut by 5 bases, the J end by 2 bases, with 14 bases between. This sample is drawn from a study of blood T cell repertoires in COVID-19. In the study overall: Sites across the United States, Italy and Spain contributed samples from acute and convalescent COVID-19. PBMCs, B-cell-depleted T cells, or T cells were the source of the cDNA or gDNA that made up the material.

This sequence joins TRBV7-2 and TRBJ2-3, with D perhaps TRBD2 (7 bases). The sequence was obtained from a woman older than 75 with active or convalescent COVID-19. Sequenced material: peripheral blood. The CDR3: CASSLTGGHTDTQYF. The CDR3 bases are TGTGCCAGCAGCCTCACGGGGGGCCACACAGATACGCAGTATTTT.